This T cell receptor beta chain is drawn from a study of blood T cell repertoires in COVID-19. Study-level background: Italy, Spain and the United States were the sources of the convalescent and acute COVID-19 samples.

CDR3 size: 14 residues. The germline gives CDR1 LGHDT, CDR2 YNNKEL (reference sequence). V lost 4 bases and J lost 3; bases outside the gene matches: 3. TCRdb keeps only in-frame clones here, not all; method: immunoSEQ multiplex PCR. The data show a few hundred thousand clones, roughly 90% seen once. The cohort comprised adults aged about 18 to 100 years residing in 20 to 25 US areas. Participants' reported clinical history set cohort assignment. What the recovered Cohort 3 donors had was two negative PCRs, clearance, or symptom resolution. The rearrangement links TRBV3-1 (or the pseudogene TRBV3-2) to TRBJ2-7; 10 positions agree with TRBD1. The sample consisted of PBMCs or T cells enriched from blood (not recorded which). The origin of this receptor is a woman in her twenties or thirties who had recovered from COVID-19. The CDR3 coding sequence is TGTGCCAGCAGCCCCGGGACAGGGGACTACGAGCAGTACTTC. As protein: CASSPGTGDYEQYF.